A single sample gave rise to the 22 T cell receptor beta chains below, sequenced in a study of blood T cell repertoires in COVID-19. Profiling relied on immunoSEQ multiplex PCR, and the TCRdb table lists in-frame clones only, not all of them. The table shows approximately 230,000 clones, with 83% occurring only once. Sequencing input: peripheral blood. These receptors all come from an elderly man with acute or convalescent COVID-19.

This chain connects TRBV19 to TRBJ1-1, with no clear D. The CDR3 is made up of 13 amino acids. Germline V gene sequence: CDR1 LNHDA, CDR2 SQIVND (reference sequence). V lost 5 bases and J 3 bases, leaving 10 bases between the germline ends. The CDR3 nucleotides are TGTGCCAGTAGTTTAGGAACTTACACTGAAGCTTTCTTT. Protein: CASSLGTYTEAFF.

This chain links TRBV19 with TRBJ1-1, with 9 bases fitting TRBD1. There are 13 residues in the CDR3. Trimming took 8 bases from V and 4 from J; bases not matched to a gene: 5. CDR1 is LNHDA and CDR2 is SQIVND in the germline V gene (reference sequence). The CDR3 bases are TGTGCCAGTTACAGGGGGCGGTCCACTGAAGCTTTCTTT. It is translated as CASYRGRSTEAFF.

The chain carries TRBV28 and TRBJ1-1, with D unclear. Trimming pared 7 bases from V and 1 base from J, leaving 7 bases between. From germline, CDR1 is MDHEN and CDR2 SYDVKM. There are 12 residues in the CDR3. CDR3 DNA: TGTGCCAGCAACTCAAAGAACACTGAAGCTTTCTTT. Translated, it gives CASNSKNTEAFF.

The chain uses TRBV14 and TRBJ2-7, with TRBD2 identical over 12 bases. V lost 1 base and J lost 5; bases outside the gene matches: 3. This CDR3 comprises 15 residues. Per the germline V gene, CDR1 is SGHDN and CDR2 is FVKESK. In nucleotides, the CDR3 is TGTGCCAGCAGCCAAGCGACTAGCGGGAGCAACGAGCAGTACTTC. It specifies CASSQATSGSNEQYF. The whole variable domain, remainder taken from reference TRBV14 and TRBJ2-7, is EAGVTQFPSHSVIEKGQTVTLRCDPISGHDNLYWYRRVMGKEIKFLLHFVKESKQDESGMPNNRFLAERTGGTYSTLKVQPAELEDSGVYFCASSQATSGSNEQYFGPGTRLTVT.

The V call is TRBV9, the J call TRBJ1-3, with unresolved D. V lost 0 bases, J lost 2 bases, and 9 bases lay in between. The V gene's germline CDR1 is SGDLS and CDR2 YYNGEE. This CDR3 comprises 15 residues. The CDR3 loop reads CASSVDGVTGNTIYF. The CDR3 coding sequence is TGTGCCAGCAGCGTAGACGGGGTGACTGGAAACACCATATATTTT.

The chain carries TRBV24-1 and TRBJ2-2; possible D gene TRBD1, 6 bases. Germline CDR1 is KGHDR and CDR2 is SFDVKD. The CDR3 sequence is 15 residues long. Trimming cost V 4 bases and J 1 base, with 9 bases left between them. The DNA of the CDR3 is TGTGCCACCAGTGAGCGACAGGAGAACACCGGGGAGCTGTTTTTT. Its protein product is CATSERQENTGELFF.

The chain has TRBV5-1 and TRBJ1-1; D possibly corresponds to TRBD1 (5 bases). The CDR3 length is 14 residues. The germline gives CDR1 SGHRS, CDR2 YFSETQ. Deletions cut 0 bases from V and 3 bases from J, with 9 bases between. CDR3 DNA sequence: TGCGCCAGCAGCTTGGCTGGGGGGGACACTGAAGCTTTCTTT. Its protein product is CASSLAGGDTEAFF.

The J gene is TRBJ2-2, the V gene TRBV5-4; 8 positions agree with TRBD2. CDR3 length: 16 amino acids. The V gene's germline CDR1 is SGHNT and CDR2 YYREEE (reference sequence). With 0 bases clipped from V and 0 bases from J, the junction kept 1 base outside the gene matches. CDR3 amino acids: CASSLAGGTNTGELFF. In nucleotides, the CDR3 is TGTGCCAGCAGCTTGGCGGGGGGGACGAACACCGGGGAGCTGTTTTTT.

The J gene is TRBJ2-1, the V gene TRBV5-1; 9 bases line up with TRBD2. The ends lost 3 bases at V and 0 bases at J; junction bases unmatched: 7. The germline V gene encodes CDR1 SGHRS and CDR2 YFSETQ. The CDR3 extends over 17 amino acids. The CDR3 coding sequence is TGCGCCAGCAGCTCCGTGGCGGGAGGGCCCTCCTACAATGAGCAGTTCTTC. Protein sequence: CASSSVAGGPSYNEQFF. The whole variable domain, filled in from reference TRBV5-1 and TRBJ2-1, reads KAGVTQTPRYLIKTRGQQVTLSCSPISGHRSVSWYQQTPGQGLQFLFEYFSETQRNKGNFPGRFSGRQFSNSRSEMNVSTLELGDSALYLCASSSVAGGPSYNEQFFGPGTRLTVL.

J is TRBJ2-1 and V is TRBV5-1; 10 bases line up with TRBD2. The CDR3 has 15 amino acids. V shed 8 bases, J shed 7 bases, and the junction held 12 bases outside the gene matches. Germline values: CDR1 SGHRS, CDR2 YFSETQ. Written as DNA, the CDR3 is TGCGCCAGTGAAGAGCCAAGCGGGAGGGGAAATGAGCAGTTCTTC. Translated, it gives CASEEPSGRGNEQFF.

This clone was detected only once. The chain uses TRBV3-1 (or the pseudogene TRBV3-2) and TRBJ2-7, with no clear D. V dropped 1 base and J dropped 7 bases, with 11 bases sitting between them. The CDR3 loop spans 13 amino acids. Germline V gene sequence: CDR1 LGHDT, CDR2 YNNKEL (reference sequence). CDR3 loop: CASSQGEPGEQYF. The CDR3 DNA reads as TGTGCCAGCAGCCAAGGAGAACCCGGGGAGCAGTACTTC.

The chain carries TRBV24-1 and TRBJ2-2; TRBD2 agrees at 7 bases. Germline CDR1 reads KGHDR; CDR2 reads SFDVKD. The CDR3 is 16 amino acids. The V and J ends lost 6 bases and 4 bases, in that order; junction bases with no gene match: 10. The CDR3 sequence: CATSRAGAVSTGELFF. The CDR3 DNA is TGTGCCACCAGTAGGGCGGGAGCAGTGAGCACCGGGGAGCTGTTTTTT.

The chain carries TRBV14 and TRBJ2-1; D might be TRBD2 (5 bases). This CDR3 contains 14 residues. V was pared by 4 bases and J by 7 bases, with 14 bases between. Per germline, CDR1 SGHDN and CDR2 FVKESK. The CDR3 region has the DNA TGTGCCAGCAGCCGCCGGGATTTACTAAATGAGCAGTTCTTC. It yields the protein CASSRRDLLNEQFF.

The chain combines TRBV5-1 with TRBJ1-1, with D perhaps matching TRBD1 (5 bases). Trimming left V 0 bases short and J 6 bases short, with 18 bases between. The CDR3 length is 16 residues. Germline values: CDR1 SGHRS, CDR2 YFSETQ. CDR3 sequence: CASSLAGWEGWAEAFF. CDR3 DNA sequence: TGCGCCAGCAGCTTGGCCGGATGGGAGGGGTGGGCTGAAGCTTTCTTT.

The rearrangement joins TRBV5-1 to TRBJ2-3; 8 bases match TRBD2. The CDR3 extends over 15 amino acids. J gave up 2 bases and V 3 bases, and 5 bases lay outside the gene matches. Germline V gene data show CDR1 as SGHRS and CDR2 as YFSETQ. CDR3 in DNA: TGCGCCAGCAGCTGGCGGGGGGAAAACACAGATACGCAGTATTTT. It specifies CASSWRGENTDTQYF.

The chain uses TRBV5-4 and TRBJ2-7; 8 nucleotides align to TRBD1. Germline V lookup: CDR1 SGHNT, CDR2 YYREEE (reference sequence). The J segment lost 6 bases and the V segment lost 4 bases, leaving 12 bases of the junction unmatched. This CDR3 is built from 15 residues. The CDR3 DNA sequence: TGTGCCAGCAGCCCCGGTCATCAGGGGGCCGGCGAGCAGTACTTC. This codes for CASSPGHQGAGEQYF.

The chain joins TRBV19 to TRBJ1-1; 7 bases fit TRBD1. V was pared by 5 bases and J by 1 base, with 1 base of the junction left unmatched. This CDR3 spans 13 amino acids. Germline V gene lookup returns CDR1 LNHDA and CDR2 SQIVND (reference sequence). CDR3 sequence: CASSGDRNTEAFF. The CDR3 bases are TGTGCCAGTAGTGGGGACAGGAACACTGAAGCTTTCTTT.

The chain uses TRBV18 and TRBJ1-5; D is unclear. CDR3 length equals 13 residues. From germline, CDR1 is KGHSH and CDR2 LQKENI. The ends were cut back, 4 bases at V and 5 bases at J, with 9 bases in the middle. The CDR3 loop is CASSLGVDQPQHF. CDR3 coding DNA: TGTGCCAGCTCACTAGGAGTCGATCAGCCCCAGCATTTT.

This clone was counted a few times. The genes are TRBV7-2 and TRBJ2-5, with unresolved D. Germline V CDR1 and CDR2: SGHTA, FQGNSA. Trimming took 3 bases from V and 5 from J, leaving 13 bases between them. The CDR3 covers 14 residues. The CDR3 reads CASSLGHSGETQYF. The CDR3 DNA reads TGTGCCAGCAGCTTGGGTCATTCCGGGGAGACCCAGTACTTC.

The sample holds a few counts of this clone. The rearrangement joins TRBV10-1 to TRBJ2-3; D perhaps matches TRBD2 (5 bases). This CDR3 region has 16 residues. The V end was cut by 2 bases, the J end by 4 bases, with 16 bases between. Germline V gene lookup returns CDR1 WNHNN and CDR2 SYGVQD (reference sequence). The CDR3 region has the DNA TGCGCCAGCAGTGAGGACCCCTCCGGGGTCCCAGATACGCAGTATTTT. This encodes CASSEDPSGVPDTQYF.

This rearrangement joins TRBV3-1 (or the pseudogene TRBV3-2) to TRBJ1-4; D not resolved. The ends were cut back, 5 bases at V and 8 bases at J, with 27 bases in the middle. Germline V CDR1 and CDR2: LGHDT, YNNKEL (reference sequence). This CDR3 is built from 18 residues. The CDR3 DNA is TGTGCCAGCAGCGGACTCTCACCGTACCGGGCCCTCAGCGAAAAACTGTTTTTT. Its protein is CASSGLSPYRALSEKLFF.

V is TRBV15 and J is TRBJ1-5; the match to TRBD1 covers 7 bases. Germline V gene sequence: CDR1 LNHNV, CDR2 YYDKDF (reference sequence). CDR3 length: 15 amino acids. Germline trimming cut 0 bases from V and 3 bases from J; bases unmatched to any gene: 2. In DNA, the CDR3 is TGTGCCACCAGCAGAGATACAGGGGCCAATCAGCCCCAGCATTTT. As protein: CATSRDTGANQPQHF.